Listed below are T cell receptor beta chains from one sample, sequenced in a study of OX40 agonist ivuxolimab in advanced cancers. Sequencing used immunoSEQ multiplex PCR; TCRdb keeps in-frame clones, though not all of them. The sample includes 30,000 to 40,000 clones, roughly 80% of them seen just once. Sequenced material: CD4+ or CD8+ T cells sorted from blood, taken in a trial of the OX40 agonist ivuxolimab. These receptor sequences come from an adult with an advanced solid tumor such as melanoma, head and neck, liver or kidney cancer. Each CDR3 is given with its conserved first and last residue. The D gene is left open where the match is weak. Rows give clone size only sometimes, using once, few, many, or a class for an expanded clone.

size,J,length,V,D,CDR3,DNA
few,TRBJ2-5,14,TRBV5-6,.,CASSLAKGGETQYF,TGTGCCAGCAGCTTGGCCAAGGGGGGGGAGACCCAGTACTTC
few,TRBJ2-1,17,TRBV7-2,.,CASSPTRGPTTYNEQFF,TGTGCCAGCAGCCCAACTAGAGGGCCGACGACCTACAATGAGCAGTTCTTC
.,TRBJ2-5,16,TRBV7-9,.,CASSPRRGRVEETQYF,TGTGCCAGCAGCCCCCGGCGGGGCAGAGTCGAAGAGACCCAGTACTTC
few,TRBJ1-1,19,TRBV30,TRBD1,CAWSDLFHRDRGTNTEAFF,TGTGCCTGGAGTGACCTGTTCCACCGGGACAGGGGGACGAACACTGAAGCTTTCTTT
.,TRBJ2-5,14,TRBV6-1,.,CASKTGLTQETQYF,TGTGCCAGCAAAACGGGACTTACCCAAGAGACCCAGTACTTC
few,TRBJ2-2,14,TRBV2,.,CASSETGPTGELFF,TGTGCCAGCAGTGAAACAGGGCCCACCGGGGAGCTGTTTTTT
once,TRBJ2-1,12,TRBV7-3,.,CASSSPGDEQFF,TGTGCCAGCAGCTCCCCCGGGGATGAGCAGTTCTTC
few,TRBJ2-7,16,TRBV7-2,.,CASSFVGLASSYEQYF,TGTGCCAGCAGCTTTGTAGGACTCGCGAGCTCCTACGAGCAGTACTTC
.,TRBJ2-2,16,TRBV27,.,CASSPFERSYTGELFF,TGTGCCAGCAGTCCCTTTGAGCGTTCTTACACCGGGGAGCTGTTTTTT
.,TRBJ2-7,13,TRBV11-3,.,CASSLVGFSEQYF,TGTGCCAGCAGCTTAGTTGGTTTTAGCGAGCAGTACTTC
.,TRBJ1-1,17,TRBV13,TRBD1,CASSLVGQGVRGTEAFF,TGTGCCAGCAGCTTAGTTGGACAGGGGGTTCGAGGGACTGAAGCTTTCTTT
.,TRBJ1-2,14,TRBV7-8,.,CASSQTGTNYGYTF,TGTGCCAGCAGCCAGACGGGGACAAACTATGGCTACACCTTC
.,TRBJ2-2,15,TRBV5-6,TRBD2,CASSGGLGHTGELFF,TGTGCCAGCAGCGGGGGACTAGGGCACACCGGGGAGCTGTTTTTT
.,TRBJ1-3,16,TRBV7-9,.,CASSLGARMSGNTIYF,TGTGCCAGCAGCTTGGGGGCCAGGATGTCTGGAAACACCATATATTTT
.,TRBJ1-2,13,TRBV10-3,.,CAITKQVRDGYTF,TGTGCCATCACTAAACAGGTTCGTGATGGCTACACCTTC
.,TRBJ2-7,16,TRBV5-1,TRBD2,CASSLALGGRTYEQYF,TGCGCCAGCAGCTTGGCCTTGGGCGGGAGAACCTACGAGCAGTACTTC
.,TRBJ2-7,13,TRBV10-2,TRBD1,CASRTGSNHEQYF,TGCGCCAGCCGGACAGGATCGAACCACGAGCAGTACTTC
.,TRBJ1-1,13,TRBV6-5,.,CASRAARNTEAFF,TGTGCCAGCAGGGCCGCACGGAACACTGAAGCTTTCTTT
.,TRBJ1-5,14,TRBV5-5,TRBD1,CASSLIQGGQPQHF,TGTGCCAGCAGCTTGATACAGGGGGGACAGCCCCAGCATTTT
.,TRBJ2-7,15,TRBV9,.,CASSVAGRGSYEQYF,TGTGCCAGCAGCGTAGCGGGCAGGGGATCCTACGAGCAGTACTTC
.,TRBJ2-7,14,TRBV11-2,TRBD1,CASSFGTGAYEQYF,TGTGCCAGCAGCTTCGGGACAGGGGCTTACGAGCAGTACTTC
.,TRBJ1-3,13,TRBV30,.,CAWSRGAGNTIYF,TGTGCCTGGAGTAGGGGGGCTGGAAACACCATATATTTT
once,TRBJ2-7,12,TRBV5-6,.,CASSRTDAGRYF,TGTGCCAGCAGCAGGACAGATGCAGGGAGGTACTTC
.,TRBJ2-7,15,TRBV7-8,TRBD1,CASSSTGTGAYEQYF,TGTGCCAGCAGTTCAACCGGGACAGGGGCCTACGAGCAGTACTTC
.,TRBJ1-3,15,TRBV9,TRBD1,CASSVETGEGNTIYF,TGTGCCAGCAGCGTAGAAACAGGGGAAGGAAACACCATATATTTT
.,TRBJ1-6,16,TRBV2,TRBD1,CASSAGQVSWWSPLHF,TGTGCCAGCAGTGCAGGACAGGTATCATGGTGGTCACCCCTCCACTTT
.,TRBJ2-6,18,TRBV5-1,TRBD2,CASRTGAGGPAGANVLTF,TGCGCCAGCCGAACCGGGGCGGGGGGGCCGGCTGGGGCCAACGTCCTGACTTTC
.,TRBJ2-6,16,TRBV15,.,CATSRVVFSGANVLTF,TGTGCCACCAGCAGAGTCGTGTTCTCTGGGGCCAACGTCCTGACTTTC
.,TRBJ2-1,15,TRBV2,.,CASSMLDPRRYEQFF,TGTGCCAGCAGTATGTTGGACCCGAGACGGTATGAGCAGTTCTTC
.,TRBJ2-7,14,TRBV27,.,CASSLVPVAYEQYF,TGTGCCAGCAGTTTAGTCCCGGTTGCCTACGAGCAGTACTTC
.,TRBJ2-3,19,TRBV27,.,CASSINPRSWLGGADTQYF,TGTGCCAGCAGTATTAACCCCCGGTCCTGGTTGGGGGGAGCTGATACGCAGTATTTT
.,TRBJ2-3,15,TRBV7-6,.,CASSLAWRGTDTQYF,TGTGCCAGCAGCTTAGCTTGGCGGGGCACAGATACGCAGTATTTT
few,TRBJ2-3,16,TRBV18,TRBD2,CASSPRLADTTDTQYF,TGTGCCAGCTCACCCCGACTAGCGGACACCACAGATACGCAGTATTTT
medium-sized,TRBJ1-2,14,TRBV2,.,CASRATQGSYGYTF,TGTGCCAGCAGGGCGACCCAGGGGTCCTATGGCTACACCTTC
.,TRBJ1-2,14,TRBV5-6,.,CASSPFGGTYGYTF,TGTGCCAGCAGCCCCTTTGGGGGAACTTATGGCTACACCTTC
few,TRBJ1-2,13,TRBV5-6,.,CASSPRGGYGYTF,TGTGCCAGCAGCCCTAGGGGCGGCTATGGCTACACCTTC
.,TRBJ1-2,12,TRBV16,.,CASSQLVGGYTF,TGTGCCAGCAGCCAACTCGTGGGTGGCTACACCTTC
.,TRBJ2-2,14,TRBV18,.,CASSPRRDTGELFF,TGTGCCAGCTCACCACGCAGGGACACCGGGGAGCTGTTTTTT
.,TRBJ2-5,13,TRBV7-8,.,CASSLPPQETQYF,TGTGCCAGCAGCTTACCCCCTCAAGAGACCCAGTACTTC
.,TRBJ1-2,14,TRBV6-4,.,CASSDSNGRYGYTF,TGTGCCAGCAGTGACTCGAACGGACGGTATGGCTACACCTTC
once,TRBJ2-1,14,TRBV27,TRBD2,CASSSGLAGDEQFF,TGTGCCAGCAGCTCCGGACTAGCGGGCGATGAGCAGTTCTTC
.,TRBJ1-5,15,TRBV19,.,CASSIRGRGSEPQHF,TGTGCCAGTAGTATTCGGGGCAGGGGCTCCGAGCCCCAGCATTTT
large,TRBJ2-7,17,TRBV5-1,TRBD1,CASSLGHRDSKSGEQYF,TGCGCCAGCAGCTTAGGCCACCGGGACAGTAAGTCGGGCGAGCAGTACTTC
.,TRBJ1-1,12,TRBV30,.,CAWTLSNTEAFF,TGTGCCTGGACTCTTTCCAACACTGAAGCTTTCTTT
.,TRBJ1-6,15,TRBV7-9,.,CASSLQVGGVSPLHF,TGTGCCAGCAGCTTACAGGTTGGAGGGGTCTCACCCCTCCACTTT
.,TRBJ2-3,14,TRBV5-1,TRBD2,CASTGGSRTDTQYF,TGCGCCAGCACGGGGGGGTCCCGCACAGATACGCAGTATTTT